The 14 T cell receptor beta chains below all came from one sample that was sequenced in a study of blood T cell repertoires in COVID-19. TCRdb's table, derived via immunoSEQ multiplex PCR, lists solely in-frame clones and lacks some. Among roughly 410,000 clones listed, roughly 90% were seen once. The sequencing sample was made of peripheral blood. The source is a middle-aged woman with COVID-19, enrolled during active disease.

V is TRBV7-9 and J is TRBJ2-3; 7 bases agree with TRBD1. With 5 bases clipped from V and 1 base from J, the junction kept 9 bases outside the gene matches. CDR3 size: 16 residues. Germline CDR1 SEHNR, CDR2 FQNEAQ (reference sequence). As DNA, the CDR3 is TGTGCCAGCAGCCCCCGGACAGGAGCCCGCACAGATACGCAGTATTTT. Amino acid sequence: CASSPRTGARTDTQYF.

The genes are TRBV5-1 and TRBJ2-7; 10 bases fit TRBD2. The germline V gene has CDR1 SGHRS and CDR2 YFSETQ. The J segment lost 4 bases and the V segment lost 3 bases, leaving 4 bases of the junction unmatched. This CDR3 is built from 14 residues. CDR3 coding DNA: TGCGCCAGCAGCTCTGGACTAGCGGTTTACGAGCAGTACTTC. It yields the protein CASSSGLAVYEQYF.

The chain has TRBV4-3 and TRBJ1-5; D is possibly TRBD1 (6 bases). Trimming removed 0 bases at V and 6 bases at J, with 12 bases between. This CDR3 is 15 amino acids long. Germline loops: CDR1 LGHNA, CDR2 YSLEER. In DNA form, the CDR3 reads TGCGCCAGCAGCCAAGAAGGGGGTGCTGGTCAGCCCCAGCATTTT. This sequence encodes CASSQEGGAGQPQHF.

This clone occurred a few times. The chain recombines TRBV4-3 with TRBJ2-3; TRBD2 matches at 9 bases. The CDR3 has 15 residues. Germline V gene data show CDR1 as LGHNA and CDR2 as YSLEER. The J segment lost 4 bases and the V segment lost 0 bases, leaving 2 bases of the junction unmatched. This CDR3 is CASSQERGGPDTQYF. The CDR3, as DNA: TGCGCCAGCAGCCAAGAGCGGGGGGGCCCAGATACGCAGTATTTT.

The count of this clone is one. The CDR3 DNA reads TGCAGCGTTGGACAGGGAGGATGGCAAGAGACCCAGTACTTC. Its translation: CSVGQGGWQETQYF. The chain links TRBV29-1 to TRBJ2-5, with D tentatively TRBD1 (7 bases). The germline V gene has CDR1 SQVTM and CDR2 ANQGSEA. This CDR3 contains 14 residues. Between the trimmed V and J ends, which lost 4 bases and 2 bases, there was a span of 14 bases. Supplemented by reference TRBV29-1 and TRBJ2-5, the full variable domain reads SAVISQKPSRDICQRGTSLTIQCQVDSQVTMMFWYRQQPGQSLTLIATANQGSEATYESGFVIDKFPISRPNLTFSTLTVSNMSPEDSSIYLCSVGQGGWQETQYFGPGTRLLVL.

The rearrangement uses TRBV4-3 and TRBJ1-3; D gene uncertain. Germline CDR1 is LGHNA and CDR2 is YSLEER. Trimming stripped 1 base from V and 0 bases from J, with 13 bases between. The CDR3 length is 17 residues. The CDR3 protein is CASSQVVSLLSGNTIYF. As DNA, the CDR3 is TGCGCCAGCAGCCAAGTCGTGTCCCTCCTCTCTGGAAACACCATATATTTT.

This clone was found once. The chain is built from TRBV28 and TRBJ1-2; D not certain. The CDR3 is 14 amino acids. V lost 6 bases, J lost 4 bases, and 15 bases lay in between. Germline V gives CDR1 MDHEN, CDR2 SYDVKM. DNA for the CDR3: TGTGCCAGCAGCCTCCGGGTCCCCATCTATGGCTACACCTTC. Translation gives CASSLRVPIYGYTF.

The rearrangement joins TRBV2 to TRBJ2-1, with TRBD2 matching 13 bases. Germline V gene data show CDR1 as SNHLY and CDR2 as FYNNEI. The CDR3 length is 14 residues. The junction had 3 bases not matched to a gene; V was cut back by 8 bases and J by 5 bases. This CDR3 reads CASAGLAGNNEQFF. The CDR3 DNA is TGTGCCAGCGCGGGACTAGCGGGAAACAATGAGCAGTTCTTC.

The CDR3 loop is CSAGRGQEPSEQYF. CDR3 nucleotides: TGCAGCGCTGGCAGGGGACAGGAGCCCTCCGAGCAGTACTTC. The rearrangement joins TRBV29-1 to TRBJ2-7; 8 nucleotides line up with TRBD1. Germline V gene sequence: CDR1 SQVTM, CDR2 ANQGSEA. The CDR3 totals 14 residues. With 7 bases clipped from V and 6 bases from J, the junction kept 14 bases outside the gene matches.

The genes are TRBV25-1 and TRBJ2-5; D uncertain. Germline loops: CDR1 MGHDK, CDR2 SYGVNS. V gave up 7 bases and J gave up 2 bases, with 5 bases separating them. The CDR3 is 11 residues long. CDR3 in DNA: TGTGCCAGCACCCAGCAAGAGACCCAGTACTTC. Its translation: CASTQQETQYF.

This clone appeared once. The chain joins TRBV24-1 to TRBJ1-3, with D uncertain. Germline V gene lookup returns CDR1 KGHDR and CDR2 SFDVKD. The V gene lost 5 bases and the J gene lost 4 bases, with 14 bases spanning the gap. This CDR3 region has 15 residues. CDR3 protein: CATSVATPTGNTIYF. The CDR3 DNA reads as TGTGCCACCAGTGTGGCTACGCCGACAGGAAACACCATATATTTT.

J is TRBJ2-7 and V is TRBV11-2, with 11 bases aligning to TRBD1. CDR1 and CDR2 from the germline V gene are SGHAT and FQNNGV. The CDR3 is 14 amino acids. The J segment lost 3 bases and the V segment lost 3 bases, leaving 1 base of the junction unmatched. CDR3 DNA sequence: TGTGCCAGCAGCTTGGGACAGGGGGTCTACGAGCAGTACTTC. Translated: CASSLGQGVYEQYF.

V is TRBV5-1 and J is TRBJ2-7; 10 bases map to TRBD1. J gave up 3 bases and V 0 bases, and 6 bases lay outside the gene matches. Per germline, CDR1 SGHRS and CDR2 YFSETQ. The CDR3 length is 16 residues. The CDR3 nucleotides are TGCGCCAGCAGCTTGGGGACAGGGGGAACCGTCTACGAGCAGTACTTC. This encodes CASSLGTGGTVYEQYF.

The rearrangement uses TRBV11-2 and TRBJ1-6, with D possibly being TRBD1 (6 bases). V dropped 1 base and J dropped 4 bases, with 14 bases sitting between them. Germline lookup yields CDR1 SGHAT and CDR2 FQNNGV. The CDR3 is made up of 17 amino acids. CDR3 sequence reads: CASSLVRGASYNSPLHF. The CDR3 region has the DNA TGTGCCAGCAGCTTAGTACGGGGGGCTTCGTATAATTCACCCCTCCACTTT.